This T cell receptor (beta chain) was identified in a study of T cell responses to AZD1222 COVID-19 vaccine (dated by TCRdb to the early 2020s). Background on the whole study: AZD1222 recipients given second doses at about 4 weeks or at about 12 weeks were pooled, since spike-specific TCR depth and breadth were not found to differ between the two schedules. Trial participants were enrolled by age into 18-55, 56-69 and 70-plus year subgroups, with around 150, 28 and 57 TCR-sequenced participants respectively. A total of more than 230 trial participants underwent TCR sequencing, of whom 207 had received two doses of AZD1222 and some 25 had received two doses of the MenACWY control vaccine.

The label giving this sample's time point can be read as: baseline before first vaccination. Samples from vaccinated people were obtained from the UK trials COV001 and COV002, which included a single-blind randomized controlled phase 2/3 trial of AZD1222 (ChAdOx1 nCoV-19) in healthy adults. Trial participant PBMC samples were collected at day 0 and day 28 after the second dose for TCRbeta chain sequencing. Turning to this clone: The specificity of this receptor is unknown. Per-base quality was not reported, and no clone a single base away is much larger than it.

Overall results and qualifications from the work: No day 14 peak-response samples were available, so repertoires were characterized only after the peak T cell response. The 56-69-year group was small, and its depth increase did not reach significance, likely because of low power. Vaccine-associated CD4 TCRs spanned the whole spike protein, with dominant responses in regions 160-218 and 743-854. Epitopes outside the regions mutated in the B.1.351 and B.1.1.7 variants were reportedly recognized by nearly half of the unique spike-specific TCRs. Participants were mostly white British, with more females than males. The authors suggested clonal diversity may have been underestimated. Conclusions about previously exposed vaccinees are limited because only a handful of AZD1222 recipients were SARS-CoV-2 seropositive at baseline. Spike-specific TCR breadth and depth rose significantly after two AZD1222 doses compared with day 0 and with MenACWY recipients.

From a lookup of the germline V gene (reference sequence), CDR1 and CDR2 are SEHNR and FQNEAQ. V is reduced by 3 bases and J by 4 bases, leaving a spacing of 15 bases between them. The CDR3 numbers 16 residues from cysteine through phenylalanine. Only the CDR3 DNA is retained, 48 bases long and in frame from the first base. The CDR3 regions of human TCRbeta chains were analyzed by immunosequencing. In the paper's pipeline: TCRs in the repertoires were matched against a reference library of SARS-CoV-2-specific TCRs that had been generated with the MIRA antigen-specificity platform. Breadth was defined as the fraction of unique TCRs that were SARS-CoV-2-associated. Depth was defined as the fraction of total T cells that were SARS-CoV-2-associated. Using the MIRA data, every spike-specific TCR was mapped to the spike region that the TCR reacted to and assigned to either a CD4 or a CD8 class. Log10-transformed breadth and depth values were compared by one-way ANOVA with Sidak's multiple comparisons tests. Imported from immuneACCESS, the table was reduced by TCRdb to in-frame sequences with V and J called. These copies leave out some clones; in studies compared against another copy, an unresolved V gene accounts for under half, and the cause of the remainder is not known. Clonal size and the V and J genes are those of that table, whereas D and trimming came from the DNA. In this sample the table shows fewer than 150,000 clones, more than 75% of which occur a single time. The ten largest clones add up to just under 10% of the sample.

The input for sequencing was peripheral blood, taken on day 0 of AZD1222 vaccination. The sequence was collected from an adult in good health. In this chain, TRBV7-9 is recombined with TRBJ1-4, with the D segment identity uncertain. The DNA sequence follows: TGTGCCAGCAGCTTTTCTTATTCCGCGGGTAATGAAAAACTGTTTTTT. Translated, this is CASSFSYSAGNEKLFF.